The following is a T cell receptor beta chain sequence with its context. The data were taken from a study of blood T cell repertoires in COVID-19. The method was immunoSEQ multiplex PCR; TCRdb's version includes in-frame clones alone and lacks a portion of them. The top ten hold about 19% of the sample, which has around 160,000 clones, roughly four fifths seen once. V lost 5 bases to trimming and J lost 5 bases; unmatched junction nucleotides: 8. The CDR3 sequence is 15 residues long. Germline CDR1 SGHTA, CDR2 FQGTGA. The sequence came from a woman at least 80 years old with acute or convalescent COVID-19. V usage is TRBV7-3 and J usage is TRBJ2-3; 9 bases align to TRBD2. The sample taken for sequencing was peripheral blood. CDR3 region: CASSRGTSRGDTQYF. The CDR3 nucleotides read TGTGCCAGCAGCCGTGGGACTAGCAGGGGAGATACGCAGTATTTT.